The present T cell receptor beta chain was sequenced within a study of T cell responses to AZD1222 COVID-19 vaccine. Whole-study findings and limits: Nearly half of spike-specific TCRs reportedly target variant regions that are unmutated in the B.1.351 and B.1.1.7 variants.

About this clone itself: Antigen: not known.

Sequenced by immunoSEQ multiplex PCR; TCRdb stores in-frame clones only, minus some. The top ten hold around 1.9% of the sample, which has 150,000 to 200,000 clones, over 90% seen once. The V gene's germline CDR1 is KGHSH and CDR2 LQKENI. The CDR3 has 17 amino acids. Trimming stripped 3 bases from V and 2 bases from J, with 19 bases between. This receptor was taken from an adult who received the AZD1222 COVID-19 vaccine. Here the sequenced sample was peripheral blood, taken 28 days after the second AZD1222 dose. The rearrangement joins TRBV18 to TRBJ2-5; the D call may be TRBD1 or TRBD2 (6 bases each). The CDR3 here is CASSPIGGRALQETQYF. CDR3 in DNA: TGTGCCAGCTCACCCATCGGGGGCAGGGCCCTACAAGAGACCCAGTACTTC.